This T cell receptor beta chain was profiled in a study of T and B cells in COVID-19 patients. About the research overall: COVID-19 patients gave peripheral blood either during active infection or after recovery. Of around 21 active-infection patients, 15 to 18 carried comorbidities linked to unfavorable COVID-19 outcome. At median age around 31 years, recovered patients were younger than active-infection patients at more than 65. General study findings and limits: Early severe-case samples and blood from mildly ill patients during symptoms were in short supply.

Points on this clonotype: As yet, its antigen is unknown. The junction does not match germline at one end; this may be a read error.

The V gene's germline CDR1 is MNHNS and CDR2 SASEGT. The CDR3 contains 13 residues. Multiplex PCR with BIOMED2 TRB-A/B primer pools amplified TRB rearrangements. TCRdb independently ran MiXCR on the multiplex PCR reads; one entry per CDR3 protein. The data contain roughly 13,000 distinct CDR3 sequences, approximately 30% of them singletons. Blood genomic DNA input for TRB amplification was roughly 220-500 ng. The sequenced sample was blood. J is TRBJ2-5 and V is TRBV6-1; D is possibly TRBD1 (5 bases). The clonotype comes from a human donor who had recovered from COVID-19. CDR3 sequence reads: CASSQGAAETQYF. CDR3 bases: TGCGCCAGCAGCCAAGGGGCAGCAGAGACCCAGTACTTC.